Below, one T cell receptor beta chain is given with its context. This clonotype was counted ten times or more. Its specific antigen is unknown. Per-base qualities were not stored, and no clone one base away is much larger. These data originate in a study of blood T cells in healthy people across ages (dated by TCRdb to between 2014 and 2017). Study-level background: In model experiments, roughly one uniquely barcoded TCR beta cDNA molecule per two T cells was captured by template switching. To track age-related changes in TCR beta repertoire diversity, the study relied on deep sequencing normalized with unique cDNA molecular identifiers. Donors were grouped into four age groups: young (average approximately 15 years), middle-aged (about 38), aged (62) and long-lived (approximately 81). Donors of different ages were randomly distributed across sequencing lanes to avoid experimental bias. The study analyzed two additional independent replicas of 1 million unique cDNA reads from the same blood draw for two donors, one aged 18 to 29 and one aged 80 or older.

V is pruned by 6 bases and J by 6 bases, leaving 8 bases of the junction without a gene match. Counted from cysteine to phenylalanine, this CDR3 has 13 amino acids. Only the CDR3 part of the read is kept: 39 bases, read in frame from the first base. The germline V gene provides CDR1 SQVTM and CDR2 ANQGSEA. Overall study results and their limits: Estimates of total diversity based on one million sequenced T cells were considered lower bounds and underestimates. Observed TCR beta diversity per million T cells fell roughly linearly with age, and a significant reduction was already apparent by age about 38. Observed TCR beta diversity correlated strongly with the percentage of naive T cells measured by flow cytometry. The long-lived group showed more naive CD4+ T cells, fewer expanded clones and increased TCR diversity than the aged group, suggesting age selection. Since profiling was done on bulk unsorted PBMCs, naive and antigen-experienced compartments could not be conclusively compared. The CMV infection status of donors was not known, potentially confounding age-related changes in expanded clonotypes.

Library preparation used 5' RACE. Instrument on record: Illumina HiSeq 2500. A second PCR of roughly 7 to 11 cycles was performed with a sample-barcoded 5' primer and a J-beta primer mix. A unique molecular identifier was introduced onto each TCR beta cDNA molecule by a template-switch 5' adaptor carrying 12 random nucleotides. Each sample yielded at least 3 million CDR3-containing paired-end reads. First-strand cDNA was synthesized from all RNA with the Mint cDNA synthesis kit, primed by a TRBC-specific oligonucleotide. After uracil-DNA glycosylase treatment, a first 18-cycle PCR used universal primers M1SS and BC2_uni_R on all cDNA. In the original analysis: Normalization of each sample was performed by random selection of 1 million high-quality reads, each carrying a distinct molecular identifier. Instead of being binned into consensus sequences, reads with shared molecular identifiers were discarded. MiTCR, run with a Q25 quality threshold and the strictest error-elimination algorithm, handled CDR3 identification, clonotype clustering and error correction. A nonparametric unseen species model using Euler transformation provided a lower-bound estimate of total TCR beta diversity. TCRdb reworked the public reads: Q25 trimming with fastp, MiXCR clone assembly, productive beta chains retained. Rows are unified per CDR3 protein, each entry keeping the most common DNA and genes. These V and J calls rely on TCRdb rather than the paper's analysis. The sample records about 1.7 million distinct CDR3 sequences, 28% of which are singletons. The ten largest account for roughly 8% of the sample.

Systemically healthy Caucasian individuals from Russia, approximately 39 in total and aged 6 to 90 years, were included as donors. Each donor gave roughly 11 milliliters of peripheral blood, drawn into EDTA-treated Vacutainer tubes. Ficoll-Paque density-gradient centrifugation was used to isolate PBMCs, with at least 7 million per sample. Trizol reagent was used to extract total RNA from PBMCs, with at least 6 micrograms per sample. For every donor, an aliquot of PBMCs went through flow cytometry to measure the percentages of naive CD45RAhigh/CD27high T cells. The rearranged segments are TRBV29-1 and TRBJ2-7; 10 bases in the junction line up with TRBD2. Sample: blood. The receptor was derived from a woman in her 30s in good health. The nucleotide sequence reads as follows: TGCAGCGTGGAGGCTAGCGGGAGAAGCGAGCAGTACTTC. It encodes CSVEASGRSEQYF.